Presented here are 15 T cell receptor beta chains from one specimen sequenced in a study of blood T cells in healthy people across ages. Through a sample-barcoded 5' primer and a J-beta primer mix, a second PCR was run for roughly 7 to 12 cycles. TCRdb processed the 5' RACE reads anew with MiXCR; each CDR3 protein has one entry. Among approximately 800,000 distinct CDR3 sequences, about 56% were seen once, and the ten largest hold around 24%. The sequencing input was blood. All receptors come from a man aged 40-49 years in good health.

This chain connects TRBV7-8 to TRBJ2-1; TRBD2 matches at 12 bases. The ends lost 2 bases at V and 5 bases at J; junction bases unmatched: 7. Germline V CDR1 and CDR2: SGHVS, FQNEAQ. The CDR3 contains 17 residues. CDR3 DNA sequence: TGTGCCAGCAGCTTATGGACCCTAGCGGGGGGGGACAATGAGCAGTTCTTC. Translating gives CASSLWTLAGGDNEQFF.

The rearrangement uses TRBV20-1 and TRBJ2-3; 9 nucleotides align to TRBD2. Germline values: CDR1 DFQATT, CDR2 SNEGSKA (reference sequence). J gave up 4 bases and V 4 bases, and 6 bases lay outside the gene matches. The CDR3 sequence is 14 residues long. The CDR3 loop is CSATQSGRPDTQYF. As DNA, the CDR3 is TGCAGTGCTACTCAAAGCGGGAGGCCAGATACGCAGTATTTT.

There are a few counts of this clonotype. The chain couples TRBV3-1 to TRBJ2-5; 7 bases are a match to TRBD2. This CDR3 is built from 18 residues. Germline assignment: CDR1 LGHDT and CDR2 YNNKEL (reference sequence). V lost 1 base and J lost 4; bases outside the gene matches: 15. The CDR3 region has the DNA TGTGCCAGCAGCCAAGTTGGGGGGAGGGCCACGAGGATAGAGACCCAGTACTTC. Translating gives CASSQVGGRATRIETQYF.

There are a few counts of this clonotype. J is TRBJ1-2 and V is TRBV12-3 or TRBV12-4; 7 bases align to TRBD1. V trimming: 7 bases; J trimming: 7 bases; junction bases outside the gene matches: 12. The CDR3 is 14 residues long. CDR3 nucleotide sequence: TGTGCCAGCAACCGTCTGCGGACAGGAGTTGGCTACACCTTC. The encoded protein is CASNRLRTGVGYTF.

This clonotype was seen once. V is TRBV29-1 and J is TRBJ2-5, with D possibly matching TRBD1 (5 bases). The CDR3 loop spans 14 amino acids. CDR1 and CDR2 from the germline V gene are SQVTM and ANQGSEA. Trimming pared 6 bases from V and 11 bases from J, leaving 25 bases between. CDR3 region: CSVQRQPINSEQYF. CDR3 nucleotide sequence: TGCAGCGTCCAAAGACAGCCGATCAATTCGGAGCAGTACTTC.

V usage is TRBV11-2 and J usage is TRBJ2-5; D remains ambiguous. TRBJ2-7 matches the DNA end more closely, so the J call is doubtful. This CDR3 contains 12 residues. CDR1 is SGHAT and CDR2 is FQNNGV in the germline V gene. The CDR3 here is CASSLVAVEQYF. The CDR3 bases are TGTGCCAGCAGCTTAGTGGCAGTCGAGCAGTACTTC.

The V gene is TRBV11-3, the J gene TRBJ2-1, with D maybe TRBD1 (5 bases). Germline V gene data show CDR1 as SGHNT and CDR2 as YENEEA. There are 15 residues in the CDR3. V lost 0 bases to trimming and J lost 7 bases, with 13 bases between them. The CDR3 spells CASSLDLQGVNEQFF. CDR3 coding DNA: TGTGCCAGCAGCTTAGATCTGCAGGGTGTGAATGAGCAGTTCTTC. The whole variable domain, remainder taken from reference TRBV11-3 and TRBJ2-1, is EAGVVQSPRYKIIEKKQPVAFWCNPISGHNTLYWYLQNLGQGPELLIRYENEEAVDDSQLPKDRFSAERLKGVDSTLKIQPAELGDSAVYLCASSLDLQGVNEQFFGPGTRLTVL.

This clonotype was picked up a small number of times. The chain links TRBV4-1 to TRBJ1-5; unclear D gene. V was cut by 1 base and J by 1 base, with 8 bases left in between. CDR3 length equals 15 residues. Germline CDR1 and CDR2: MGHRA and YSYEKL. CDR3 coding DNA: TGCGCCAGCAGCCAAGGAGTTGGGAGCAATCAGCCCCAGCATTTT. Translating gives CASSQGVGSNQPQHF.

This clonotype came up a few times. The chain recombines TRBV4-3 with TRBJ2-1, with 10 positions matching TRBD2. The ends lost 1 base at V and 9 bases at J; junction bases unmatched: 6. Germline CDR1 reads LGHNA; CDR2 reads YSLEER. The CDR3 totals 15 residues. The CDR3 loop is CASSQVSGRASEQFF. Written as DNA, the CDR3 is TGCGCCAGCAGCCAAGTAAGCGGGAGGGCCTCTGAGCAGTTCTTC.

The chain joins TRBV28 to TRBJ2-5; TRBD2 matches 12 bases. The V gene end was trimmed by 5 bases and the J gene end by 1 base; junction bases not matched to a gene: 5. Per the germline V gene, CDR1 is MDHEN and CDR2 is SYDVKM. The CDR3 consists of 16 residues. CDR3 DNA sequence: TGTGCCAGCAGTCAAGAGACTAGCGGGAGCCAAGAGACCCAGTACTTC. Translated: CASSQETSGSQETQYF.

The chain couples TRBV20-1 to TRBJ1-2; TRBD1 might be the D (5 bases). The V and J ends lost 1 base and 3 bases respectively, with 24 bases between them. This CDR3 spans 18 amino acids. Germline loops: CDR1 DFQATT, CDR2 SNEGSKA (reference sequence). CDR3 sequence: CSARAPSLGLRGDYGYTF. As DNA, the CDR3 is TGCAGTGCTAGAGCTCCAAGCCTGGGACTCCGAGGGGACTATGGCTACACCTTC.

The chain uses TRBV10-2 and TRBJ1-5; tentative D call: TRBD1 (5 bases). The CDR3 loop spans 19 amino acids. V shed 4 bases and J shed 2 bases, with 24 bases lying between them. Looked up from germline, CDR1 is WSHSY and CDR2 is SAAADI. The CDR3 DNA is TGCGCCAGCAGTGTCCGTTTAAGGGGCGTAGAATCTGGCAATCAGCCCCAGCATTTT. Its protein product is CASSVRLRGVESGNQPQHF.

This clonotype was counted a few times. CDR3 sequence reads: CASSYGATDTQYF. CDR3 DNA: TGTGCCAGCAGCTACGGAGCCACAGATACGCAGTATTTT. The chain employs TRBV9 and TRBJ2-3; unclear D gene. This CDR3 has 13 amino acids. The V gene lost 4 bases and the J gene lost 2 bases, with 8 bases spanning the gap. Germline CDR1 reads SGDLS; CDR2 reads YYNGEE.

The CDR3 bases are TGTGCCAGCAGCTTTAGCTTACCCCTGGATGAGCAGTACTTC. Translated: CASSFSLPLDEQYF. The rearrangement joins TRBV11-3 to TRBJ2-5; D gene unclear. The ends were cut back, 3 bases at V and 11 bases at J, with 19 bases in the middle. The CDR3 extends over 14 amino acids. CDR1 is SGHNT, CDR2 YENEEA, per germline.

The J gene is TRBJ2-3, the V gene TRBV27, with 8 positions matching TRBD2. V lost 7 bases, J lost 2 bases, and 5 bases stayed unmatched. The CDR3 is 14 amino acids. Germline V gene lookup returns CDR1 MNHEY and CDR2 SMNVEV (reference sequence). The CDR3 DNA is TGTGCCAGCAAAATACTAGCGGTCACAGATACGCAGTATTTT. This translates into CASKILAVTDTQYF.